The clone carrying this T cell receptor (beta chain) showed up just once. V lost 1 base and J 3 bases, leaving 10 bases between the germline ends. From germline, CDR1 is SGHTA and CDR2 FQGNSA. The CDR3 has 15 amino acids. TCRdb reprocessed the RT-PCR reads via MiXCR and lists one record per CDR3 protein. The sample consists of about 700,000 distinct CDR3 sequences, more than 13% of them appearing once. The receptor was isolated from a female donor in good health, serving as a healthy control. The chain uses TRBV7-2 and TRBJ1-5; D is unclear. Sequencing input: memory CD4+ T cells from blood. CDR3 sequence: CASSLEGRTNQPQHF. CDR3 DNA sequence: TGTGCCAGCAGCTTAGAGGGCAGGACCAATCAGCCCCAGCATTTT.